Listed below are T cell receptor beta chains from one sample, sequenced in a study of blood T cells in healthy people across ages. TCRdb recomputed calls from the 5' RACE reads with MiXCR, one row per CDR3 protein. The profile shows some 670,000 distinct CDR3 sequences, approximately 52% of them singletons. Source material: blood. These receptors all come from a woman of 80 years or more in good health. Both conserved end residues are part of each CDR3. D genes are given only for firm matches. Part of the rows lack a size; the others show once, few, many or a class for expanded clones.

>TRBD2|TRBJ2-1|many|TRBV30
TGTGCCTGGGGGGGACTAGCGGGTATTGAGCAGTTCTTC
CAWGGLAGIEQFF
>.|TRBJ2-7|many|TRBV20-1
TGCAGTGCTAGAGATCCTCAGCGGAGCCTCGACGGCGAGCAGTACTTC
CSARDPQRSLDGEQYF
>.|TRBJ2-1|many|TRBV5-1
TGCGCCAGCAGCTTGAACAGGGAGTTTGAGCAGTTCTTC
CASSLNREFEQFF
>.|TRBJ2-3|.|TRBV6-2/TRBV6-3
TGTGCCAGCAGTTACTCCCCTGACGCGCTAGACACAGATACGCAGTATTTT
CASSYSPDALDTDTQYF
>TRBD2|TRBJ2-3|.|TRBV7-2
TGTGCCAGCAGCGCCTCAGCGGGAGCTCCAACAGATACGCAGTATTTT
CASSASAGAPTDTQYF
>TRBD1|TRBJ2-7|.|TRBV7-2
TGTGCCAGCAGCCGTACCCGGGACAGGGTAAGCGAGCAGTACTTC
CASSRTRDRVSEQYF
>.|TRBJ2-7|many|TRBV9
TGTGCCAGCAGCGTGGCCCAGGGCGACGAGCAGTACTTC
CASSVAQGDEQYF
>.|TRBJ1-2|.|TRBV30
TGTGCCTGGAGTTTTGGACAGTCGGGCTACACCTTC
CAWSFGQSGYTF
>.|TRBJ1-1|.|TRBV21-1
TGTGCCAGCAGCAAAACCCGAGGCGGGCCTCGGAACACTGAAGCTTTCTTT
CASSKTRGGPRNTEAFF
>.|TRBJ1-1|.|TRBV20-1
TGCAGTGCTAGAAATCCCCTAAGTGGGACTGAAGCTTTCTTT
CSARNPLSGTEAFF
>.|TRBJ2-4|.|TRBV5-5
TGTGCCAGCAGCCACTCTGGGACGGTATTAGCCAAAAACATTCAGTACTTC
CASSHSGTVLAKNIQYF
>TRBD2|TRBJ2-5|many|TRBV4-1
TGCGCCAGCAGCCAAGTGACTAGCAGGGAGACCCAGTACTTC
CASSQVTSRETQYF
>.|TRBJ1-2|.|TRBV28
TGCGCCAGCAGTTTAAGGGGGACGGCCTATGGCCACACCTTC
CASSLRGTAYGHTF
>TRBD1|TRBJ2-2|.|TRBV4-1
TGCGCCAGCAGCTCCCGGGACAGGGCCACCGGGGAGCTGTTTTTT
CASSSRDRATGELFF
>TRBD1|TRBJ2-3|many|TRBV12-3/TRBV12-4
TGCGCCAGCAGCTTTCTCAGGGGGACAGATACGCAGTATTTT
CASSFLRGTDTQYF
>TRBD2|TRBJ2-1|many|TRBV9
TGTGCCAGCAGCGTTGCCGGGACTAGCGACAATGAGCAGTTCTTC
CASSVAGTSDNEQFF
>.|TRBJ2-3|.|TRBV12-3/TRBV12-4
TGTGCCAGCACCCGGAGGGTTAGCACAGATGCGCAGTATTTC
CASTRRVSTDAQYF
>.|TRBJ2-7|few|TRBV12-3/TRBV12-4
TGTGCCAGCAGGGAAGCGGGTCTTGGGCGCAATGAGCAGTACTTC
CASREAGLGRNEQYF
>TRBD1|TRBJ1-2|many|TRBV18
TGTGCCAGCTCACCGATTTGGGACAGCTATGGCTACACCTTC
CASSPIWDSYGYTF
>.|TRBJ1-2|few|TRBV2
TGTGCCAGCAGATTCAATGGAGGGGTTCACTATGGCTACACCTTC
CASRFNGGVHYGYTF
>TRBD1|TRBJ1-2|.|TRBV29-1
TGCAGCGTTCCTCCAGGGGGAGAGGGTGGCCACACCTTC
CSVPPGGEGGHTF
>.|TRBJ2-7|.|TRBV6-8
TGTGCCAGCGGTGACAGGTCTCACTACGAGCAGTACTTC
CASGDRSHYEQYF
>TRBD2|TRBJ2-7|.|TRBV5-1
TGCGCCAGCCTCGGACTAGGTGGCGACGAGCAGTACTTC
CASLGLGGDEQYF
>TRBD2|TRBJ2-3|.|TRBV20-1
TGCAGTGCTAGGGGGGGAGGGGTGAGCACAGATACGCAGTATTTT
CSARGGGVSTDTQYF
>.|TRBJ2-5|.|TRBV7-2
TGTGCCAGCAGCCCTGGACTGCCCGCCGAGACCCAGTACTTC
CASSPGLPAETQYF
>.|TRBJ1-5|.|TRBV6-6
TGTGCCAGCAGTGGAGAAGGCAGTCGTTCCGGCACCCAGCATTTT
CASSGEGSRSGTQHF
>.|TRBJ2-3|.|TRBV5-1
TGCGCCAGCAGCTTGGCGGACTCGGCTGGCTCGGATACGCAGTATTTT
CASSLADSAGSDTQYF
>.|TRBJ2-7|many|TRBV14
TGTGCCAGCAGCCGCTCATTTGGGGGTTACGAGCAGTACTTC
CASSRSFGGYEQYF
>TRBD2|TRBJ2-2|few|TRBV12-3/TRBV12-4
TGTGCCAGCAGTTATGGGGGACTAGCGGGAGAACTGTTTTTT
CASSYGGLAGELFF
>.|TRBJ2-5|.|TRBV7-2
TGTGCCAGCAGCTCCACCTCCGGGACGGCACCGCGGCAGTACTTC
CASSSTSGTAPRQYF
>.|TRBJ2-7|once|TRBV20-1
TGCAGTGCTAGAGATGACGGACGGCTCTACGAGCAGTACTTC
CSARDDGRLYEQYF
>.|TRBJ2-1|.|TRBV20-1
TGCAGTGCCAACCGCGCGGGGACTTTCAATGAGCAGTTCTTC
CSANRAGTFNEQFF
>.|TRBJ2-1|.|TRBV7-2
TGTGCCAGCAGCTTAGACCCTAGCTTTGAGCAGTTCTTC
CASSLDPSFEQFF
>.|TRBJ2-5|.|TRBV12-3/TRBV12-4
TGTGCCAGCAGCCTCCAATCTGGACACTTCCAAGAGACCCAGTACTTC
CASSLQSGHFQETQYF
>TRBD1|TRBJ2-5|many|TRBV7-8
TGTGCCAGCAGCTTCCGGGACAGGGGGCAGGAGACCCAGTACTTC
CASSFRDRGQETQYF
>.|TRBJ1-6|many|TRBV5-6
TGTGCCAGCAGCCCCCGAACGGGGAATTCACCCCTCCACTTT
CASSPRTGNSPLHF
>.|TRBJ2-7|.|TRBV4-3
TGCGCCAGCAGCCAAGGGTACGGACTGTTCTACGAGCAGTACTTC
CASSQGYGLFYEQYF
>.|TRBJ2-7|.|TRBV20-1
TGCAGTGTACGCAGTAGGTCCTACGAGCAGTACTTC
CSVRSRSYEQYF
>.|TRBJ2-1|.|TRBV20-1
TGCAGTGCTAGGGCTAAAGGGGCGCAAGCTACGAACATTCAGTTCTTC
CSARAKGAQATNIQFF
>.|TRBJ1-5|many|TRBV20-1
TGCAGTGCTAGTAGGAGGTATAGCAATCAGCCCCAGCATTTT
CSASRRYSNQPQHF
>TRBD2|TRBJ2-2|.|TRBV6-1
TGTGCCAGCAGACCGATAGCGGGAGAGGGCACCGGGGAGCTGTTTTTT
CASRPIAGEGTGELFF
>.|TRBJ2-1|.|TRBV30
TGTGCCTGGAGTGTAGGCAGTTCCTACAATGAGCAGTTCTTC
CAWSVGSSYNEQFF
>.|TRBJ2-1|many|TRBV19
TGTGCCAGTGGCCACTTAAGATGGGATATCAATGAGCAGTTCTTC
CASGHLRWDINEQFF
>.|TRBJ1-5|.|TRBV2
TGTGCCAGCAGTCAAGAACGGGACAACAATCAGCCCCAGCATTTT
CASSQERDNNQPQHF
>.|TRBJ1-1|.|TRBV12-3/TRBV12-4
TGTGCCAGCAGTTTTGACGCTGAAGCTTTCTTT
CASSFDAEAFF
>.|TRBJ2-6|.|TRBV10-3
TGTGCCATCAGTGCCGGCCCCTACATGGAAGACTCTGGGGCCAACGTCCTGACTTTC
CAISAGPYMEDSGANVLTF
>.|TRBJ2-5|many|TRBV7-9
TGTGCCAGCAGCTTGAAGGGTCCCCAGTACTTC
CASSLKGPQYF
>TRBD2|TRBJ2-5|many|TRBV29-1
TGCAGCGTCTATGGACTAGCGAGAGAGACCCAGTACTTC
CSVYGLARETQYF
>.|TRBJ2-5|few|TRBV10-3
TGTGCCATCAGTGAGTCTGGGGACATAGGGTCAGAGACCCAGTACTTC
CAISESGDIGSETQYF
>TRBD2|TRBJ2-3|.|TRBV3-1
TGTGCCAGCAGCCAGGGACTAGCGGGAGTATGGAATACGCAGTATTTT
CASSQGLAGVWNTQYF
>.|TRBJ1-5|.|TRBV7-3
TGTGCCAGCAGCTTAACCCCCGACTCAAAGGGCTTGAGTATCGACAATCAGCCCCAGCATTTT
CASSLTPDSKGLSIDNQPQHF
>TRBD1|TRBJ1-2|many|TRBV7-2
TGTGCCAGCAGCCTGGACAGGGGCCCCTCTCATGGCTACACCTTC
CASSLDRGPSHGYTF
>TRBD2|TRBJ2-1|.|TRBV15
TGTGCCACCAGCTCCCGGACTAGCGAAAGGTACAATGAGCAGTTCTTC
CATSSRTSERYNEQFF